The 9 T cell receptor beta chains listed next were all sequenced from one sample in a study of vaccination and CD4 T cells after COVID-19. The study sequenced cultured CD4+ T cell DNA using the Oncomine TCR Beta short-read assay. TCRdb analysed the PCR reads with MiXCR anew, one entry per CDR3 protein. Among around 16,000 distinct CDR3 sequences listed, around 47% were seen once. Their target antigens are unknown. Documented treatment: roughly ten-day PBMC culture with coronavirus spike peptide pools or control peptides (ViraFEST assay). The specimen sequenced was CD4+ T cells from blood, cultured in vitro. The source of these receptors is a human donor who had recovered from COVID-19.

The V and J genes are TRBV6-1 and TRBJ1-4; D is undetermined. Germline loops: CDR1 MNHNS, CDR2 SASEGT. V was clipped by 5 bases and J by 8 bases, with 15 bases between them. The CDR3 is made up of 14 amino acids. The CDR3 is CASSLSRVSEKLFF. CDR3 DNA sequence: TGTGCCAGCAGTCTGTCTCGAGTGAGCGAAAAACTGTTTTTT.

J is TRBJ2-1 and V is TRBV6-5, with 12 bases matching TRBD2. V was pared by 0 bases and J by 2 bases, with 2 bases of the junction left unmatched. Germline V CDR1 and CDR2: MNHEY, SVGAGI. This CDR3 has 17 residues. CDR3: CASSYSGLAGTYNEQFF. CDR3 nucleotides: TGTGCCAGCAGTTACTCCGGACTAGCGGGGACCTACAATGAGCAGTTCTTC.

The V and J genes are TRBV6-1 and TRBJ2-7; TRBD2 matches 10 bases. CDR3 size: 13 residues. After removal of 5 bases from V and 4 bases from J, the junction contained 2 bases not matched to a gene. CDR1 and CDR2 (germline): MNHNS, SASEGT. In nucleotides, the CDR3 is TGTGCCAGCAGTCGGACTAGCGGTTACGAGCAGTACTTC. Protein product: CASSRTSGYEQYF.

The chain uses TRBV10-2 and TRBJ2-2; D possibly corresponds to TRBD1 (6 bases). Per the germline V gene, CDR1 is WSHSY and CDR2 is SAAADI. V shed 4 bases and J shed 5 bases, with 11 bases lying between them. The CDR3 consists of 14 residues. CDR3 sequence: CASSVGTYTGELFF. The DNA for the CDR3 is TGCGCCAGCAGTGTCGGGACATATACCGGGGAGCTGTTTTTT.

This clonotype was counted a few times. CDR3 in amino acids: CASRSLQGGAYEQYF. CDR3 nucleotides: TGTGCCAGCAGGAGCTTACAGGGAGGTGCCTACGAGCAGTACTTC. The rearrangement joins TRBV27 to TRBJ2-7; D may correspond to TRBD1 or TRBD2 (6 bases each). This CDR3 has 15 amino acids. V was clipped by 6 bases and J by 2 bases, with 17 bases between them. Germline CDR1 and CDR2: MNHEY and SMNVEV (reference sequence).

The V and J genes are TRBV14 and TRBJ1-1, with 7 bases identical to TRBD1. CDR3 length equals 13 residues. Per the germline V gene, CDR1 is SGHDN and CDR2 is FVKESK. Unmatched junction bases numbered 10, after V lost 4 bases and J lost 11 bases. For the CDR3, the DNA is TGTGCCAGCAGCCCTACTACAGGGGTTGTCGCTTTCTTT. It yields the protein CASSPTTGVVAFF.

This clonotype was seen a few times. CDR3 coding DNA: TGCAGTGCTAGAAGGACAGGGGTTTATGGCTACACCTTC. This translates into CSARRTGVYGYTF. The rearrangement uses TRBV20-1 and TRBJ1-2, with 9 bases aligning to TRBD1. The CDR3 has 13 amino acids. V shed 2 bases and J 5 bases; nucleotides not matched to a gene: 3. CDR1 DFQATT and CDR2 SNEGSKA come from the germline V gene (reference sequence).

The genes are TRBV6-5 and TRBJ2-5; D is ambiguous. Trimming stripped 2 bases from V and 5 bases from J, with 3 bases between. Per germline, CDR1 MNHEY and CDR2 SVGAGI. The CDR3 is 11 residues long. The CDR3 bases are TGTGCCAGCAGTTACGGGGAGACCCAGTACTTC. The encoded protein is CASSYGETQYF.

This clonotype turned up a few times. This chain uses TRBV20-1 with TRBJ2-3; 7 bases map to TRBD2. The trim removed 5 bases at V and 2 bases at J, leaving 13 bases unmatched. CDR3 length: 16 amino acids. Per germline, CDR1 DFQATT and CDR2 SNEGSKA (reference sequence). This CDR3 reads CSASTVAGGFTDTQYF. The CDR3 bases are TGCAGTGCTTCAACAGTAGCGGGCGGATTCACAGATACGCAGTATTTT.